Each of the 29 T cell receptor beta chains below was sequenced from the same sample in a study of T cell repertoires and HLA-DP antigens. Their cognate antigens are unknown. Method: immunoSEQ multiplex PCR; TCRdb's copy keeps in-frame clones and lacks some. The table shows about 73,000 clones, with roughly 77% occurring only once. The sequenced material came from CD4+ T cells from PBMCs. The receptor source for this set is a man in his fifties or sixties in good health and CMV-seronegative.

This clone was found a few times. The V call is TRBV4-1, the J call TRBJ2-5, with 11 bases aligning to TRBD1. From germline, CDR1 is MGHRA and CDR2 YSYEKL. The CDR3 sequence is 15 residues long. Trimming at V came to 4 bases and at J to 5 bases, leaving 6 bases not matched to a gene. This chain's CDR3 is CASSLGTGGWETQYF. The CDR3 DNA is TGCGCCAGCAGCCTGGGGACAGGGGGTTGGGAGACCCAGTACTTC.

The V and J genes are TRBV27 and TRBJ1-5; 7 bases are shared with TRBD1. Germline assignment: CDR1 MNHEY and CDR2 SMNVEV (reference sequence). CDR3 length equals 15 residues. V gave up 6 bases and J gave up 6 bases; unmatched junction bases: 11. The CDR3 nucleotides read TGTGCCAGCAGCCCCTTATCAGGGGACAGTCAGCCCCAGCATTTT. It translates to CASSPLSGDSQPQHF.

The V call is TRBV6-6, the J call TRBJ1-5; D is undetermined. Germline CDR1 and CDR2: MNHNY and SVGAGI (reference sequence). The CDR3 runs 11 residues. Trimming took off 5 bases at V and 7 bases at J, with 6 bases between the two ends. The CDR3 DNA reads as TGTGCCAGCAGTGAGATGCAGCCCCAGCATTTT. It encodes CASSEMQPQHF.

This clone showed up just a few times. Different DNA sequences within this sample yield the same CDR3. The chain has TRBV6-5 and TRBJ1-5; no definite D call. This CDR3 comprises 13 residues. In germline, CDR1 is MNHEY, CDR2 SVGAGI. V lost 4 bases and J 1 base, leaving 5 bases between the germline ends. CDR3 DNA sequence: TGTGCCAGCAGTTCTCAGAGCAATCAGCCCCAGCATTTT. Protein: CASSSQSNQPQHF.

The genes are TRBV2 and TRBJ2-2, with D tentatively TRBD2 (6 bases). V was trimmed by 8 bases and J by 3 bases, leaving 13 bases between them. Germline CDR1 SNHLY, CDR2 FYNNEI. The CDR3 is made up of 14 amino acids. The CDR3 here is CASRGGPDTGELFF. The CDR3 DNA reads TGTGCCAGCCGAGGAGGGCCCGACACCGGGGAGCTGTTTTTT.

The chain uses TRBV2 and TRBJ1-1, with 8 bases matching TRBD1. The CDR3 spans 13 residues. V lost 2 bases and J lost 7; bases outside the gene matches: 3. Germline assignment: CDR1 SNHLY and CDR2 FYNNEI. This CDR3 reads CASSEQGAGEAFF. The CDR3, as DNA: TGTGCCAGCAGTGAACAGGGGGCAGGTGAAGCTTTCTTT.

The chain recombines TRBV29-1 with TRBJ2-7, with 7 nucleotides matching TRBD1. Germline V lookup: CDR1 SQVTM, CDR2 ANQGSEA. V lost 4 bases, J lost 4 bases, and 7 bases stayed unmatched. The CDR3 sequence is 13 residues long. CDR3 coding DNA: TGCAGCGTTGGGGCGACAGGGAATTACGAGCAGTACTTC. Translation gives CSVGATGNYEQYF.

This rearrangement joins TRBV7-2 to TRBJ2-2; 12 nucleotides agree with TRBD2. Germline-derived CDR1 and CDR2 are SGHTA and FQGNSA. The CDR3 is 14 residues long. Unmatched junction bases numbered 8, after V lost 7 bases and J lost 11 bases. The CDR3 region is CASNPSGGASELFF. The CDR3 coding sequence is TGTGCCAGCAACCCTAGCGGGGGGGCGTCTGAGCTGTTTTTT.

The gene calls are TRBV13 and TRBJ1-6; D call uncertain. Germline V gives CDR1 PRHDT, CDR2 FYEKMQ (reference sequence). The CDR3 runs to 12 residues. V was trimmed by 0 bases and J by 9 bases, leaving 3 bases between them. The CDR3 sequence: CASSLGSSPLHF. The CDR3, as DNA: TGTGCCAGCAGCTTAGGGAGTTCACCCCTCCACTTT.

This clone was seen ten or more times. The V gene is TRBV30, the J gene TRBJ1-1, with D hard to call. The CDR3 runs to 12 residues. CDR1 and CDR2 (germline): GTSNPN, SVGIG (reference sequence). V was pared by 2 bases and J by 5 bases, with 9 bases between. The CDR3 region has the DNA TGTGCCTGGAGTAGTGGTAGAACTGAAGCTTTCTTT. Translated, it gives CAWSSGRTEAFF.

The chain couples TRBV10-3 to TRBJ1-5; D remains unclear. V shed 6 bases and J shed 1 base, with 13 bases lying between them. The length of the CDR3 is 15 residues. Germline loops: CDR1 ENHRY, CDR2 SYGVKD. The DNA for the CDR3 is TGTGCCATCAGCCCCGGAGGGAGCAGCAATCAGCCCCAGCATTTT. Translating gives CAISPGGSSNQPQHF.

The genes are TRBV7-8 and TRBJ2-7, with unresolved D. This CDR3 contains 13 residues. The germline V gene encodes CDR1 SGHVS and CDR2 FQNEAQ. Trimming removed 5 bases at V and 3 bases at J, with 11 bases between. CDR3 DNA sequence: TGTGCCAGCAGCCCCACACCCAGCTACGAGCAGTACGTC. It is translated as CASSPTPSYEQYV.

This chain links TRBV5-6 with TRBJ2-1; 11 bases line up with TRBD2. The CDR3 spans 15 residues. Germline lookup yields CDR1 SGHDT and CDR2 YYEEEE. The ends lost 4 bases at V and 6 bases at J; junction bases unmatched: 6. CDR3 region: CASSRGTSGFNEQFF. The CDR3 DNA is TGTGCCAGCAGCAGAGGGACTAGCGGCTTCAATGAGCAGTTCTTC.

The rearrangement links TRBV7-9 to TRBJ1-6; unclear D gene. The CDR3 has 18 residues. The germline V gene has CDR1 SEHNR and CDR2 FQNEAQ (reference sequence). V lost 5 bases to trimming and J lost 0 bases, with 17 bases between them. Here the CDR3 DNA reads TGTGCCAGCAGCCCCCTCCGGGAGGCAAGCTCCTATAATTCACCCCTCCACTTT. This encodes CASSPLREASSYNSPLHF.

This chain connects TRBV27 to TRBJ1-4, with D perhaps TRBD1 (5 bases). This CDR3 is built from 14 residues. The V end lost 0 bases, the J end lost 8 bases, and 10 bases lay between the germline ends. The germline CDR1 and CDR2 sequences are MNHEY and SMNVEV (reference sequence). Here the CDR3 DNA reads TGTGCCAGCAGTTTATCACGAGGGACCGAAAAACTGTTTTTT. It translates to CASSLSRGTEKLFF.

CDR3 protein: CASSVGRGGTDTQYF. The CDR3 nucleotides are TGTGCCAGCAGCGTAGGAAGGGGGGGCACAGATACGCAGTATTTT. The J gene is TRBJ2-3, the V gene TRBV5-4; the D gene could be TRBD1 or TRBD2 (6 bases each). Germline values: CDR1 SGHNT, CDR2 YYREEE (reference sequence). The V and J ends lost 4 bases and 1 base respectively, with 13 bases between them. The CDR3 totals 15 residues.

The chain joins TRBV5-1 to TRBJ2-5; D possibly uses TRBD1 or TRBD2 (7 bases each). The CDR3 is 15 amino acids. Germline V CDR1 and CDR2: SGHRS, YFSETQ. Between the trimmed V and J ends, which lost 0 bases and 1 base, there was a span of 10 bases. Here the CDR3 DNA reads TGCGCCAGCAGCTTGGGCAGGGGGGGCCAAGAGACCCAGTACTTC. Translating gives CASSLGRGGQETQYF.

The CDR3 DNA sequence: TGTGCCAGTAGTACCCCGGGCCTTGGAGCTTTCTTT. Protein product: CASSTPGLGAFF. The chain employs TRBV19 and TRBJ1-1; D remains unclear. Germline V lookup: CDR1 LNHDA, CDR2 SQIVND (reference sequence). The CDR3 totals 12 residues. V was clipped by 4 bases and J by 10 bases, with 13 bases between them.

This clone came up a few times. This rearrangement joins TRBV7-9 to TRBJ2-2; D call uncertain. V was clipped by 5 bases and J by 3 bases, with 7 bases between them. CDR3 length: 13 amino acids. Germline V gene data show CDR1 as SEHNR and CDR2 as FQNEAQ (reference sequence). The CDR3 region is CASSPRDTGELFF. CDR3 coding DNA: TGTGCCAGCAGCCCACGGGACACCGGGGAGCTGTTTTTT.

The chain uses TRBV7-9 and TRBJ2-4; TRBD1 matches 11 bases. Losses at the gene ends were 4 bases for V and 6 bases for J; bases not matched to a gene: 8. From germline, CDR1 is SEHNR and CDR2 FQNEAQ (reference sequence). CDR3 length: 16 residues. In DNA, the CDR3 is TGTGCCAGCAGCTATGAGGGACAGGGGGGAAGAAACATTCAGTACTTC. It translates to CASSYEGQGGRNIQYF.

The V and J genes are TRBV29-1 and TRBJ2-7; the match to TRBD1 covers 9 bases. V was pared by 3 bases and J by 3 bases, with 3 bases of the junction left unmatched. This CDR3 is built from 13 residues. Per germline, CDR1 SQVTM and CDR2 ANQGSEA. The CDR3 here is CSVEAGQGYEQYF. As DNA, the CDR3 is TGCAGCGTTGAGGCGGGACAGGGCTACGAGCAGTACTTC.

This chain connects TRBV25-1 to TRBJ1-3, with TRBD1 as a possible D gene (5 bases). The CDR3 totals 14 residues. Trimming pared 3 bases from V and 3 bases from J, leaving 9 bases between. Germline V gene data show CDR1 as MGHDK and CDR2 as SYGVNS. CDR3 sequence (DNA): TGTGCCAGCAGTGACCGGGGGTATGGAAACACCATATATTTT. It is translated as CASSDRGYGNTIYF.

This chain links TRBV30 with TRBJ1-6; D gene unclear. Trimming took 5 bases from V and 8 from J, leaving 13 bases between them. Germline CDR1 GTSNPN, CDR2 SVGIG (reference sequence). CDR3 length: 13 residues. CDR3 in amino acids: CAWGPQTDSPLHF. For the CDR3, the DNA is TGTGCCTGGGGACCCCAGACCGATTCACCCCTCCACTTT.

The gene calls are TRBV19 and TRBJ2-2; D possibly matches TRBD1 or TRBD2 (6 bases each). The V end lost 2 bases, the J end lost 1 base, and 11 bases lay between the germline ends. There are 16 residues in the CDR3. Germline-derived CDR1 and CDR2 are LNHDA and SQIVND (reference sequence). CDR3 sequence reads: CASSITGAQNTGELFF. The CDR3 DNA is TGTGCCAGTAGTATAACGGGGGCCCAGAACACCGGGGAGCTGTTTTTT.

The J gene is TRBJ1-2, the V gene TRBV19; D is unclear. The CDR3 totals 11 residues. Trimming shortened V by 10 bases and J by 5 bases, and 11 bases separated the two germline ends. Germline V gene sequence: CDR1 LNHDA, CDR2 SQIVND (reference sequence). The CDR3 loop reads CATTDGYGYTF. CDR3 DNA sequence: TGTGCCACGACCGACGGATATGGCTACACCTTC.

The J gene is TRBJ1-6, the V gene TRBV27, with 9 bases that match TRBD1. The CDR3 contains 16 residues. With 2 bases clipped from V and 9 bases from J, the junction kept 8 bases outside the gene matches. CDR1 and CDR2 (germline): MNHEY, SMNVEV (reference sequence). The CDR3 sequence is CASSLSGQGLGSPLHF. The DNA of the CDR3 is TGTGCCAGCAGTTTAAGCGGACAGGGGTTAGGTTCACCCCTCCACTTT.

The CDR3 bases are TGTGCCAGCAGCTTGGGCGTTACTAGCACAGATACGCAGTATTTT. Translated: CASSLGVTSTDTQYF. The chain couples TRBV5-4 to TRBJ2-3; D call uncertain. This CDR3 is 15 amino acids long. Per the germline V gene, CDR1 is SGHNT and CDR2 is YYREEE (reference sequence). The V and J ends lost 0 bases and 0 bases respectively, with 8 bases between them.

The chain recombines TRBV13 with TRBJ1-3; D gene ambiguous. Trimming cost V 4 bases and J 4 bases, with 17 bases left between them. Germline CDR1 and CDR2: PRHDT and FYEKMQ (reference sequence). The CDR3 length is 16 residues. CDR3 nucleotides: TGTGCCAGCAGCTCCAATCTGGGGTTTGGAGGAAACACCATATATTTT. Its translation is CASSSNLGFGGNTIYF.

The chain couples TRBV7-2 to TRBJ2-1, with 7 bases matching TRBD1. V shed 1 base, J shed 10 bases, and the junction held 7 bases outside the gene matches. The V gene's germline CDR1 is SGHTA and CDR2 FQGNSA. The CDR3 loop spans 14 amino acids. CDR3 DNA sequence: TGTGCCAGCAGCTTAGGGGGGACAGTGCGCGAGCAGTTCTTC. Its translation: CASSLGGTVREQFF.